This T cell receptor beta chain was sequenced in a study of cytomegalovirus exposure and HLA in healthy donors. The CDR3 has 15 amino acids. Germline V gives CDR1 SGDLS, CDR2 YYNGEE. Unmatched junction bases numbered 3, after V lost 3 bases and J lost 4 bases. This clone was seen only once. PCR involved 60 Vbeta and 13 Jbeta primers. This table comes from immunoSEQ multiplex PCR, and its TCRdb copy is limited to in-frame clones, with some not included. The sample lists roughly 230,000 clones, nearly 95% occurring once. The sequencing sample was made of PBMCs. This chain joins TRBV9 and TRBJ2-2, with TRBD2 matching over 10 bases. The receptor was isolated from a girl under 10 years old in good health and CMV-seronegative. CDR3: CASSERGGATGELFF. The CDR3 nucleotides are TGTGCCAGCAGCGAGCGGGGGGGCGCCACCGGGGAGCTGTTTTTT.